A single sample gave rise to the 20 T cell receptor beta chains below, sequenced in a study of response to subunit inactivated influenza vaccine. TCRdb reprocessed the RT-PCR reads via MiXCR and lists one record per CDR3 protein. The sample includes about 540,000 distinct CDR3 sequences, less than 25% of them seen just once. These same data were also listed under a study on T cells expressing NK-cell markers. According to that study: 5'RACE template switching with UMIs produced the TCR beta cDNA.

Sequenced here: CD4+ T cells sorted from PBMCs, sampled 11 to 12 days after vaccination. Receptors originate from a man between 45 and 60 years old who received an inactivated influenza vaccine.

This clonotype has a handful of counts. This sequence joins TRBV20-1 and TRBJ1-5; 12 nucleotides match TRBD1. Germline V gene sequence: CDR1 DFQATT, CDR2 SNEGSKA (reference sequence). The CDR3 loop spans 18 amino acids. The trim removed 2 bases at V and 2 bases at J, leaving 10 bases unmatched. CDR3 loop: CSARPLMGQGAGNQPQHF. CDR3 sequence (DNA): TGCAGTGCTAGACCATTAATGGGACAGGGGGCGGGCAATCAGCCCCAGCATTTT.

Only a few counts were recorded for this clonotype. This chain connects TRBV6-5 to TRBJ2-3, with TRBD2 identical over 14 bases. V dropped 4 bases and J dropped 2; count of bases not matched to a gene: 2. Germline V gives CDR1 MNHEY, CDR2 SVGAGI. The CDR3 has 16 residues. DNA of the CDR3: TGTGCCAGCAGTTGGGGACTAGCGGGGGCCACAGATACGCAGTATTTT. Its translation: CASSWGLAGATDTQYF.

This clonotype has just a few counts. The CDR3 DNA reads as TGTGCCAGCAGCTTAGAAGGCTCGGCGGACCCCTACAATGAGCAGTTCTTC. Translation: CASSLEGSADPYNEQFF. This chain links TRBV11-2 with TRBJ2-1, with D unclear. The CDR3 runs to 17 residues. The germline gives CDR1 SGHAT, CDR2 FQNNGV. V lost 0 bases, J lost 2 bases, and 14 bases lay in between.

J is TRBJ2-2 and V is TRBV4-2; D perhaps matches TRBD1 (6 bases). V lost 4 bases and J 5 bases, leaving 11 bases between the germline ends. The CDR3 loop spans 14 amino acids. Looked up from germline, CDR1 is LGHNA and CDR2 is YNFKEQ. The CDR3 nucleotides read TGTGCCAGCAGCCTAGAGCAGGGGACCGGGGAGCTGTTTTTT. Protein product: CASSLEQGTGELFF.

This clonotype was seen more than once but under ten times. The V and J genes are TRBV2 and TRBJ1-5; D unclear. CDR1 and CDR2 from the germline V gene are SNHLY and FYNNEI. Trimming took 4 bases from V and 0 from J, leaving 10 bases between them. The CDR3 has 15 residues. CDR3 sequence reads: CASSGGSYSNQPQHF. The DNA for the CDR3 is TGTGCCAGCAGTGGAGGCAGTTATAGCAATCAGCCCCAGCATTTT.

The CDR3 is CASSQRRAVNSPLHF. The CDR3 DNA is TGCGCCAGCAGCCAGCGCAGGGCGGTGAATTCACCCCTCCACTTT. The chain uses TRBV4-3 and TRBJ1-6, with D perhaps matching TRBD1 (5 bases). The germline gives CDR1 LGHNA, CDR2 YSLEER. The CDR3 length is 15 residues. V was clipped by 3 bases and J by 7 bases, with 13 bases between them.

This clonotype was seen only a few times. A junction boundary mismatches the germline segment, possibly from a read error. The chain uses TRBV12-3 or TRBV12-4 and TRBJ2-1; either TRBD1 or TRBD2 may supply D (5 bases each). The CDR3 loop spans 11 amino acids. The DNA of the CDR3 is TGTGCCAGCAGTTCCCGGGACCTAGGCAACTTC. Residues: CASSSRDLGNF.

The J gene is TRBJ1-2, the V gene TRBV6-2 or TRBV6-3; D unresolved. Looked up from germline, CDR1 is MNHEY and CDR2 is SVGEGT. CDR3 size: 12 residues. V lost 5 bases to trimming and J lost 3 bases, with 7 bases between them. CDR3 coding DNA: TGTGCCAGCAGTCATTCGGACTATGGCTACACCTTC. It yields the protein CASSHSDYGYTF.

There are a few counts of this clonotype. The chain is built from TRBV4-2 and TRBJ2-3; D unclear. This CDR3 comprises 14 residues. The germline V gene has CDR1 LGHNA and CDR2 YNFKEQ. V lost 2 bases and J 1 base, leaving 7 bases between the germline ends. CDR3 bases: TGTGCCAGCAGCCAAATGACTCGCACAGATACGCAGTATTTT. Amino acids: CASSQMTRTDTQYF.

The V gene is TRBV10-3, the J gene TRBJ2-2, with no clear D. Germline V gene sequence: CDR1 ENHRY, CDR2 SYGVKD. V lost 4 bases to trimming and J lost 1 base, with 10 bases between them. CDR3 length: 15 amino acids. For the CDR3, the DNA is TGTGCCATCAGTGGCAGGACGGAGAACACCGGGGAGCTGTTTTTT. The encoded protein is CAISGRTENTGELFF.

Only a few counts were recorded for this clonotype. The chain couples TRBV29-1 to TRBJ2-3; TRBD1 agrees at 8 bases. CDR1 and CDR2 (germline): SQVTM, ANQGSEA. The CDR3 has 13 residues. With 6 bases clipped from V and 3 bases from J, the junction kept 5 bases outside the gene matches. In DNA, the CDR3 is TGCAGCGTGACCCGGACAGGGACAGATACGCAGTATTTT. Protein: CSVTRTGTDTQYF.

This clonotype was counted only a few times. The genes are TRBV5-1 and TRBJ2-2; tentatively, D is TRBD1 or TRBD2 (6 bases each). Germline assignment: CDR1 SGHRS and CDR2 YFSETQ. With 1 base removed from V and 0 bases from J, the gap between germline ends came to 13 bases. This CDR3 comprises 17 residues. CDR3 sequence reads: CASSLMSGAANTGELFF. CDR3 DNA: TGCGCCAGCAGCTTGATGTCGGGGGCCGCGAACACCGGGGAGCTGTTTTTT.

This clonotype was observed a few times. The chain combines TRBV2 with TRBJ1-2, with unresolved D. The CDR3 covers 15 residues. V lost 4 bases to trimming and J lost 4 bases, with 16 bases between them. Germline assignment: CDR1 SNHLY and CDR2 FYNNEI. CDR3 region: CASSAGALFGYGYTF. CDR3 DNA: TGTGCCAGCAGTGCCGGTGCGCTATTCGGCTATGGCTACACCTTC. Full variable domain (rest looked up from reference TRBV2 and TRBJ1-2): EPEVTQTPSHQVTQMGQEVILRCVPISNHLYFYWYRQILGQKVEFLVSFYNNEISEKSEIFDDQFSVERPDGSNFTLKIRSTKLEDSAMYFCASSAGALFGYGYTFGSGTRLTVV.

This clonotype has a count of ten or more. V is TRBV29-1 and J is TRBJ2-7, with 9 nucleotides matching TRBD1. V shed 7 bases and J 3 bases; nucleotides not matched to a gene: 7. The CDR3 extends over 13 amino acids. CDR1 is SQVTM and CDR2 is ANQGSEA in the germline V gene. CDR3 residues: CSAKGQGGYEQYF. The CDR3 nucleotides are TGCAGCGCAAAGGGACAGGGCGGCTACGAGCAGTACTTC.

V gene TRBV20-1 combines with J gene TRBJ2-5; 7 bases map to TRBD1. This CDR3 has 15 residues. J lost 3 bases, V lost 2 bases, and 9 bases had no gene match. In germline, CDR1 is DFQATT, CDR2 SNEGSKA (reference sequence). The CDR3 spells CSARSGTDLKETQYF. The CDR3 DNA sequence: TGCAGTGCTAGATCCGGGACAGATTTGAAAGAGACCCAGTACTTC.

The chain has TRBV20-1 and TRBJ2-1; 13 positions match TRBD2. V was clipped by 2 bases and J by 4 bases; unmatched bases: 5. Germline CDR1 and CDR2: DFQATT and SNEGSKA (reference sequence). The CDR3 length is 16 residues. The CDR3 nucleotides are TGCAGTGCTAGATTTACTAGCGGGAGGGTTTACAATGAGCAGTTCTTC. It translates to CSARFTSGRVYNEQFF.

Only a few counts were recorded for this clonotype. CDR3 nucleotides: TGCAGCGCCCTGGGACAGGGGGATGAAAAACTGTTTTTT. Protein sequence: CSALGQGDEKLFF. The rearrangement joins TRBV29-1 to TRBJ1-4; TRBD1 agrees at 11 bases. CDR1 and CDR2 from the germline V gene are SQVTM and ANQGSEA. There are 13 residues in the CDR3. Trimming cost V 7 bases and J 6 bases; bases outside gene matches: 4.

In its sample, this clonotype was seen a few times. The rearrangement joins TRBV7-8 to TRBJ2-2; 10 bases fit TRBD2. V gave up 4 bases and J gave up 3 bases; unmatched junction bases: 8. The CDR3 covers 17 residues. From germline, CDR1 is SGHVS and CDR2 FQNEAQ. CDR3 protein: CASSSNELAGYTGELFF. The CDR3 region has the DNA TGTGCCAGCAGCTCCAACGAACTAGCGGGGTACACCGGGGAGCTGTTTTTT.

The chain is built from TRBV6-1 and TRBJ1-2; possible D gene TRBD1, 5 bases. V lost 10 bases and J lost 4, with 16 bases in between. The CDR3 has 13 residues. The germline V gene encodes CDR1 MNHNS and CDR2 SASEGT. The CDR3 DNA sequence: TGTGCCACAGAAGCCCAGGGTGGCTATGGCTACACCTTC. Residues: CATEAQGGYGYTF.

The V gene is TRBV20-1, the J gene TRBJ2-5; 10 bases match TRBD1. With V trimmed by 1 base and J by 1 base, 9 bases remained unmatched. The V gene's germline CDR1 is DFQATT and CDR2 SNEGSKA (reference sequence). The CDR3 has 17 residues. The CDR3 reads CSARVPPGQGIQETQYF. CDR3 coding DNA: TGCAGTGCTAGAGTACCTCCGGGACAGGGGATCCAAGAGACCCAGTACTTC.